This T cell receptor (beta chain) was identified during a study of STAT5B mutations in CD4+ large granular lymphocyte leukemia. The table came from immunoSEQ multiplex PCR; TCRdb's copy has only in-frame clones and leaves some out. Among 30,000 to 40,000 clones listed, 69% were seen once. The TCR was taken from a human donor in good health. Sequenced input: CD4+ T cells from blood buffy coats.

CDR3 sequence (DNA): TGTGCCAGCAGCTTAGGGGTCGGGGGGAATGAAAAACTGTTTTTT. As protein: CASSLGVGGNEKLFF. The chain joins TRBV7-2 to TRBJ1-4, with D maybe TRBD1 (5 bases). Between the trimmed V and J ends, which lost 1 base and 5 bases, there was a span of 11 bases. Germline V CDR1 and CDR2: SGHTA, FQGNSA. There are 15 residues in the CDR3.